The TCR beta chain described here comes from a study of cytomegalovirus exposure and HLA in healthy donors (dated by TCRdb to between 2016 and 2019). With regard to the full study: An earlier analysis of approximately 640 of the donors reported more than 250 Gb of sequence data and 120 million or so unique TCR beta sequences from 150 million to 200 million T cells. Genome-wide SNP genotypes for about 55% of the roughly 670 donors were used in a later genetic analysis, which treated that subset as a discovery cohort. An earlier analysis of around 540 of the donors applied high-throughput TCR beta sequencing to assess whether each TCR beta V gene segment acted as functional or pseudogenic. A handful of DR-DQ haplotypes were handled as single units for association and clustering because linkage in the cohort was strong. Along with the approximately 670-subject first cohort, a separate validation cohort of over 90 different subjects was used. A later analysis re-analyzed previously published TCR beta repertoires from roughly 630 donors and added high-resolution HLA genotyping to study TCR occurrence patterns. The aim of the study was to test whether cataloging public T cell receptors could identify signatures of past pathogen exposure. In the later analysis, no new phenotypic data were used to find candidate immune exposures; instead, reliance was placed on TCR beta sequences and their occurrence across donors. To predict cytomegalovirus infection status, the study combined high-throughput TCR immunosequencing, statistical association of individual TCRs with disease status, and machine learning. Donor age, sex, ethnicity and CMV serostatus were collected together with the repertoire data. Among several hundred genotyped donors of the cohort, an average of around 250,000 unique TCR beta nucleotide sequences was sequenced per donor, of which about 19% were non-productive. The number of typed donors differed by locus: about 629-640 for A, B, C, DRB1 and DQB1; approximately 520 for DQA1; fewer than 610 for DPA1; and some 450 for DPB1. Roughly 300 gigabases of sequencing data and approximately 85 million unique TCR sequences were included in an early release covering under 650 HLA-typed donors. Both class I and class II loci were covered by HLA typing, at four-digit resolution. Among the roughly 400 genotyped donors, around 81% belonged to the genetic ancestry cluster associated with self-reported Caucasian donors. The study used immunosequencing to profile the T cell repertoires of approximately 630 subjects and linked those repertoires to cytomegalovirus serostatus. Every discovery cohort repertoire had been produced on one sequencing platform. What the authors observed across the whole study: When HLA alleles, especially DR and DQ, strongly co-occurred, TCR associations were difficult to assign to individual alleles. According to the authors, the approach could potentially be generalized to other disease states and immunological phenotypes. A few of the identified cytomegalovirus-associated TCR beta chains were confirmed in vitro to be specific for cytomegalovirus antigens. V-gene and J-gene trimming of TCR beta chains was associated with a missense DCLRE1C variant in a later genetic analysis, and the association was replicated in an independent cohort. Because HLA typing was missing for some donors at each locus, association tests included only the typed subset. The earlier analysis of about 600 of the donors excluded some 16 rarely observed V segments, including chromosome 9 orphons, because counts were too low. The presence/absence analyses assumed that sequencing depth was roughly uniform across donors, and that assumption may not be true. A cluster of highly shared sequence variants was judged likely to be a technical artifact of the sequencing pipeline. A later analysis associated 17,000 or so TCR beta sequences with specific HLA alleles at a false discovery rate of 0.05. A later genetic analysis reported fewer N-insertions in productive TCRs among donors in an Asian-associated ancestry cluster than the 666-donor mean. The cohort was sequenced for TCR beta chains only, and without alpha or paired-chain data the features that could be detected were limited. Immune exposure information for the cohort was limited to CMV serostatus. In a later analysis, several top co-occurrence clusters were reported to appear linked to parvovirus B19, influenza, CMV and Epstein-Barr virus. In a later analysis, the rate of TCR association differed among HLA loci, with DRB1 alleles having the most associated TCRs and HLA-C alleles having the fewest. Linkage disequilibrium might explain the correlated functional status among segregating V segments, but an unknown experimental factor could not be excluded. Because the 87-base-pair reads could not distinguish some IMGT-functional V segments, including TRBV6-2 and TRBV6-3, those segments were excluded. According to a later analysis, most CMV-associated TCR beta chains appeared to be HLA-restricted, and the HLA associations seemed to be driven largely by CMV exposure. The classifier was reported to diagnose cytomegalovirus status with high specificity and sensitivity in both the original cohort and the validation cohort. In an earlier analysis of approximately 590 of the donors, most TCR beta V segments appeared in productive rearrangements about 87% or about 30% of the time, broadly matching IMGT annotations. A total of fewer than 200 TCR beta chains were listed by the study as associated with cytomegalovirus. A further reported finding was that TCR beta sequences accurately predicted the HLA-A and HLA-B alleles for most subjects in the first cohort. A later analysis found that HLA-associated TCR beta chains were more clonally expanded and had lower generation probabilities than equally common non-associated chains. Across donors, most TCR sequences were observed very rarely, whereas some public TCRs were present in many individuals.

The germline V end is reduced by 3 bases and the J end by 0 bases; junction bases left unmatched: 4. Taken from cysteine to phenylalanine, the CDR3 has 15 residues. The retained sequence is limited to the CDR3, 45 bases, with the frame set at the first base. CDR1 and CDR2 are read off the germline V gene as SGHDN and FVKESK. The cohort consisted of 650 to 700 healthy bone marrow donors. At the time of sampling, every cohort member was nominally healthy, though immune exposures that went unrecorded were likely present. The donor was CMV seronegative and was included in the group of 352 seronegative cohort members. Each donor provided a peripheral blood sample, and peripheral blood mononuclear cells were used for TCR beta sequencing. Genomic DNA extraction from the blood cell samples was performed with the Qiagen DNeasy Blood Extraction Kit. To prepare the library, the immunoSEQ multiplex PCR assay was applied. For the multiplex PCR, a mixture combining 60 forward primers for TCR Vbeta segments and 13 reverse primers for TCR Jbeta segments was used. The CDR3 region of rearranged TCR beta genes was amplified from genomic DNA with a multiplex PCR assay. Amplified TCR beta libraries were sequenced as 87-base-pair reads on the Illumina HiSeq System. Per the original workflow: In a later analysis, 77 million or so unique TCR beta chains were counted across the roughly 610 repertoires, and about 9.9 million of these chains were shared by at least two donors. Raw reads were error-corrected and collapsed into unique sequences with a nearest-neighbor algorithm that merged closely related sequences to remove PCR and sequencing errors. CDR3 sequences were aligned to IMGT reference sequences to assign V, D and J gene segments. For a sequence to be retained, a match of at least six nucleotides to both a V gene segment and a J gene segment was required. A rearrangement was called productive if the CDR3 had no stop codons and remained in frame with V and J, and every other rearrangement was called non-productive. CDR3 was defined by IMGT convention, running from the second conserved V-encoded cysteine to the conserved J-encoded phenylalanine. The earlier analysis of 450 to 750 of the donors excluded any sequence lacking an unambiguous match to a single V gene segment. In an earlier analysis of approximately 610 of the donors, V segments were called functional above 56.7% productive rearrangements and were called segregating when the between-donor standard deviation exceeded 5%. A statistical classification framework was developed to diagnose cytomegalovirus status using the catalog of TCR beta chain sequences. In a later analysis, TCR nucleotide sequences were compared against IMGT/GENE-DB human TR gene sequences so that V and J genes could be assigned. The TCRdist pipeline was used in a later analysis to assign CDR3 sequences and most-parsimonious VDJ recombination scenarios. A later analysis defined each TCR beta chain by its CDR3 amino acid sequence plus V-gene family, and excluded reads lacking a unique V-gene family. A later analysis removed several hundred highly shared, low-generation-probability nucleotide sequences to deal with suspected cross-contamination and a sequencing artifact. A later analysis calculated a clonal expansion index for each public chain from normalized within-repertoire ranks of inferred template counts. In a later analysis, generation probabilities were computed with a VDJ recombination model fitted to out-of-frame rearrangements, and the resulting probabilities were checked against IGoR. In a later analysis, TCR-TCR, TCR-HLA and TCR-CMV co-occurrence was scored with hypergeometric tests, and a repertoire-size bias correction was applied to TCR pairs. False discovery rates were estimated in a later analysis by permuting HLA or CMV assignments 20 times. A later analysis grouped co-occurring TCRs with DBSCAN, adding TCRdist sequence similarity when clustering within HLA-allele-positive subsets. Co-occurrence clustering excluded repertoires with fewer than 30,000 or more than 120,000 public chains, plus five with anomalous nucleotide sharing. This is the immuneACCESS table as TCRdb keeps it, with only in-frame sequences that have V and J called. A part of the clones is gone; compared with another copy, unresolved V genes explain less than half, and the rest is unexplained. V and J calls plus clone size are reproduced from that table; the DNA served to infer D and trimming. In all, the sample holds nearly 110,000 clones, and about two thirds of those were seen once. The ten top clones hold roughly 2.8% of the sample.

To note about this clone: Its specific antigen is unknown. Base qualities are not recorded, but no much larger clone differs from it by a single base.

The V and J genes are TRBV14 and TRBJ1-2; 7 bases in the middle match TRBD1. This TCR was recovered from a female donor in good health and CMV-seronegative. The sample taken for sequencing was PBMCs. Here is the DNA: TGTGCCAGCAGCCAGAGGACAGGAGCTAACTATGGCTACACCTTC. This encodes CASSQRTGANYGYTF.